This T cell receptor (beta chain) was observed in a study of blood T cell repertoires in COVID-19. Trimming left V 4 bases short and J 4 bases short, with 4 bases between. The germline CDR1 and CDR2 sequences are KGHDR and SFDVKD. The CDR3 has 13 amino acids. Sequenced by immunoSEQ multiplex PCR; TCRdb stores in-frame clones only, minus some. The repertoire consists of 150,000 to 200,000 clones, with 80% to 90% occurring once and the leading ten covering 2.1%. This sequence joins TRBV24-1 and TRBJ1-6; no clear D gene. The material sequenced was peripheral blood. The clonotype comes from a man between 65 and 85 years old with active or convalescent COVID-19. As DNA, the CDR3 is TGTGCCACCAGTGACACTTATAATTCACCCCTCCACTTT. It codes for CATSDTYNSPLHF.